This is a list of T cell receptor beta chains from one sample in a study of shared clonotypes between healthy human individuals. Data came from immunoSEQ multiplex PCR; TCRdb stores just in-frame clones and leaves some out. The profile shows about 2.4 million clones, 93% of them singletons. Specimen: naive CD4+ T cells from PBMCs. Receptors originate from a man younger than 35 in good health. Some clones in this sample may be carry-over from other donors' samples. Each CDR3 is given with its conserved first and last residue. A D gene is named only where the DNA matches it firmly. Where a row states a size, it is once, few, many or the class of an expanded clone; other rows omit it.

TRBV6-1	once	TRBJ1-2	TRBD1	TGTGCCAGCAGTAGAAGCCGACAGGGGGCCGCCGGCTACACCTTC	CASSRSRQGAAGYTF
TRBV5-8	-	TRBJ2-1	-	TGTGCCAGCAGCCAGAACTCAAGGCGTGAGCAGTTCTTC	CASSQNSRREQFF
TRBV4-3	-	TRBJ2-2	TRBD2	TGCGCCAGCCGTGACAGCCTGACTAGCCGGGGCGGGGAGCTGTTTTTT	CASRDSLTSRGGELFF
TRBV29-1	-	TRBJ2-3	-	TGCAGCTCTGGGGGGCATTCTAGCACAGATACGCAGTATTTT	CSSGGHSSTDTQYF
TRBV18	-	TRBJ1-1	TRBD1	TGTGCCAGCTCAGCAACAGGGGACACTGAAGCTTTCTTT	CASSATGDTEAFF
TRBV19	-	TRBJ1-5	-	TGTGCCAGTAATAAGGGCGAGGTCGGCCAGCCCCAGCATTTT	CASNKGEVGQPQHF
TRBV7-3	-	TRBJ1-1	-	TGTGCCAGCAGCTTAACGGGGGGGCGCGTCACTGAAGCTTTCTTT	CASSLTGGRVTEAFF
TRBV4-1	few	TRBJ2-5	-	TGCGCCAGCAGCCAAGATCATTGGGAGACCCAGTACTTC	CASSQDHWETQYF
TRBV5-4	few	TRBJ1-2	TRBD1	TGTGCCAGCAGCACCGGACAGGGGGTTATCAACTATGGCTACACCTTC	CASSTGQGVINYGYTF
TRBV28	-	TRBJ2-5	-	TGTGCCAGCAGCTTATCGGGGGTCGTAAAGACCCAGTACTTC	CASSLSGVVKTQYF
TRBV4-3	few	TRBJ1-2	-	TGCGCCAGCAGCCAAGGGAACTATGGCTACACCTTC	CASSQGNYGYTF
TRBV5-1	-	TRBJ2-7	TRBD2	TGCGCCAGCAGCTCGACTAGCGGGGCTTACGAGCAGTACTTC	CASSSTSGAYEQYF
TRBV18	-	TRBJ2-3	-	TGTGCCAGCTCACCATTGGCCAGCGGCAAGACTGCGCAGTATTTT	CASSPLASGKTAQYF
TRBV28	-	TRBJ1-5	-	TGTGCCAGCAGTTTACCCCTGGGGGGATTAAATCAGCCCCAGCATTTT	CASSLPLGGLNQPQHF
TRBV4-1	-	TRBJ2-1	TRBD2	TGCGCCAGCAGCCAAGACGGGAGGGCCCGCAATGAGCAGTTCTTC	CASSQDGRARNEQFF
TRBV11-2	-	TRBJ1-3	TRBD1	TGTGCCAGCACCGGGACAGCTGGAAACACCATATATTTT	CASTGTAGNTIYF
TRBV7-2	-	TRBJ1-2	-	TGTGCCAGCAGCTTTAGGCGGCAGGGATATGGCTACACCTTC	CASSFRRQGYGYTF
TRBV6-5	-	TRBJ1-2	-	TGTGCCAGCCGCCCCCCAAGGTTACGTGGCTACACCTTC	CASRPPRLRGYTF
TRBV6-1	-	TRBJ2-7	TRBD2	TGTGCCAGCAGTGGACTAGCGTACGAGCAGTACTTC	CASSGLAYEQYF
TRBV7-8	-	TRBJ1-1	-	TGTGCCAGCAGCCCCCGGGACATAGGACGACGGAACACTGAAGCTTTCTTT	CASSPRDIGRRNTEAFF
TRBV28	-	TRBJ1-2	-	TGTGCCAGCGGGGGCTACACCTTC	CASGGYTF
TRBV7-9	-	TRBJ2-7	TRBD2	TGTGCCAGCAGCCGTAGCGGGAGTTTCTACGAGCAGTACTTC	CASSRSGSFYEQYF
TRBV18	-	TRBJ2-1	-	TGTGCCAGCTCACCGGGTTCAGCGGGACATCCCAATGAGCAGTTCTTC	CASSPGSAGHPNEQFF
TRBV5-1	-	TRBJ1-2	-	TGCGCCAGCAGCTTGGGCCCCAGGGATGGCTACACCTTC	CASSLGPRDGYTF
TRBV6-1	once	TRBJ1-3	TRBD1	TGTGCCAGCAGGGGGACAGGAGCCGGAAACACCATATATTTT	CASRGTGAGNTIYF
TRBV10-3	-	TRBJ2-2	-	TGTGCCATCAGTGAGGGGCCACCCGGGGAGCTGTTTTTT	CAISEGPPGELFF
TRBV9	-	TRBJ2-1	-	TGTGCCAGCAGCGTAGGACCGAACAATGAGCAGTTCTTC	CASSVGPNNEQFF